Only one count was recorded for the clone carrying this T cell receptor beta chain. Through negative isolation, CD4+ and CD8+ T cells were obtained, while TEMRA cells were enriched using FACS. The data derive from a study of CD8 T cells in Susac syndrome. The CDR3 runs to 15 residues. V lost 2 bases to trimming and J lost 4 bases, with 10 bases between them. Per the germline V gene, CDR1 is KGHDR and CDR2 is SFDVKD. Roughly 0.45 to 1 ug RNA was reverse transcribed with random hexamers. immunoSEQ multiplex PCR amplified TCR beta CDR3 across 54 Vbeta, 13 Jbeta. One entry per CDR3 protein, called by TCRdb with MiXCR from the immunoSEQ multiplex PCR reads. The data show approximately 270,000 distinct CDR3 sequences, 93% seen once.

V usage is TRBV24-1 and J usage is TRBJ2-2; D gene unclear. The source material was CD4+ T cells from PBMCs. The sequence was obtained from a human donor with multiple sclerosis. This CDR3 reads CATSDSAAGTGELFF. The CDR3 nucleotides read TGTGCCACCAGTGATTCCGCTGCAGGCACCGGGGAGCTGTTTTTT.